This note documents a single TCR beta chain sequence. The data belong to a study of blood T cell repertoires in COVID-19. Turning to the study itself: Collection of acute and convalescent COVID-19 samples took place in the United States, Italy and Spain. PBMCs, B-cell-depleted T cells, or T cells were the source of the cDNA or gDNA that made up the material.

Germline V gives CDR1 LGHNA, CDR2 YNFKEQ. This CDR3 is built from 16 residues. The germline V and J ends were trimmed by 4 bases and 1 base, with 16 bases remaining between them. Authors' methods: Amplification with reference gene primers provided the estimates of nucleated cell counts. TCRdb's copy holds only in-frame clones and misses some; the assay was immunoSEQ multiplex PCR. D and trimming were read from the DNA, whereas the V and J calls and clone size are those reported in that table. The sample contains just over 75,000 clones, around 85% of which appear only once. The V gene is TRBV4-2, the J gene TRBJ1-2, with D possibly matching TRBD1 (6 bases). The receptor was derived from a woman of 80 years or more with active or convalescent COVID-19. What was sequenced was peripheral blood. The CDR3 DNA follows: TGTGCCAGCAGCCGTGAGAAGGACAGCGGTAACTATGGCTACACCTTC. Its protein is CASSREKDSGNYGYTF.